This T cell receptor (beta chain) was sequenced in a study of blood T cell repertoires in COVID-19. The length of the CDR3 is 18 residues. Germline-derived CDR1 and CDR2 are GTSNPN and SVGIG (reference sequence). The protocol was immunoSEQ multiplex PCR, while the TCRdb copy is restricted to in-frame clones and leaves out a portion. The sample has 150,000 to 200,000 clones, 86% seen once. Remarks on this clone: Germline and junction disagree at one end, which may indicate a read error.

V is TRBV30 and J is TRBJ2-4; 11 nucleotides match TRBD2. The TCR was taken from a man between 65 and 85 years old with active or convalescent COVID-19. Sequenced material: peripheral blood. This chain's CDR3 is CALSGLAGGSIAKNIQYF. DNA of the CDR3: TGTGCCTTGAGTGGGCTAGCGGGAGGTTCGATAGCCAAAAACATTCAGTACTTC.